This T cell receptor (beta chain) originates from a study of cytomegalovirus exposure and HLA in healthy donors. Germline V lookup: CDR1 MNHNS, CDR2 SASEGT. The ends lost 11 bases at V and 8 bases at J; junction bases unmatched: 11. CDR3 length: 12 amino acids. The PCR ran on 60 Vbeta and 13 Jbeta primers. Clones were sequenced by immunoSEQ multiplex PCR, and TCRdb holds only the in-frame ones, with some missing. The top ten hold 1.5% to 2% of the sample, which has more than 95,000 clones, around 73% seen once. The sample comprised PBMCs. The chain combines TRBV6-1 with TRBJ1-2, with TRBD1 identical over 7 bases. This clonotype was sampled from a woman aged 40 to 49 in good health and CMV-seronegative. The CDR3 coding sequence is TGTGCCGGAGAAAGACAGGGTGGAGGCTACACCTTC. This gives the protein CAGERQGGGYTF.